This TCR beta chain is from a study of T cell repertoires in cytomegalovirus infection. This CDR3 is 13 amino acids long. Germline-derived CDR1 and CDR2 are MGHDK and SYGVNS. TCRdb processed the reads anew with MiXCR; each CDR3 protein has one entry. The data contain approximately 770,000 distinct CDR3 sequences, around 29% of them singletons. In regard to this clonotype: What it binds is unknown. At one end, the junction sequence differs from germline, possibly due to a read error.

Source: cultured CD8+ T cells from PBMCs, taken from culture after CMV antigen stimulation. V usage is TRBV25-1 and J usage is TRBJ2-5; tentative D call: TRBD2 (5 bases). The source of this sequence is a human donor in good health (CMV status not recorded). Some clones in this sample may be carry-over from other donors' samples. The CDR3 DNA sequence: TGCCCCAAGGCTAGCCGATTCCAAGAGACCCAGTACTTC. Encoded protein: CPKASRFQETQYF.